The clone carrying this T cell receptor beta chain appeared a few times. Both iRepertoire HTBI primers and Arm-PCR of CDR3 regions were used to build the TCR beta libraries. TCRdb re-derived calls from the multiplex PCR reads in MiXCR, one entry per CDR3 protein. Seen here are approximately 400,000 distinct CDR3 sequences, just under 15% observed once, and the top ten hold roughly 17%. The data originate from a study of regulatory T cells in long-lasting Graves disease. Regarding time point: newly diagnosed GD, antithyroid drugs for less than 3 months. Making the TCR library involved RNA that had been extracted from PBMCs. CDR1 and CDR2 from the germline V gene are ENHRY and SYGVKD. V was clipped by 2 bases and J by 9 bases, with 5 bases between them. The CDR3 totals 11 residues. The sample also formed part of further work on T cells in Graves' hyperthyroidism and ophthalmopathy.

The receptor's source is a woman aged 25 to 39 with Graves disease. The sequencing used peripheral blood mononuclear cells (PBMCs), collected at new diagnosis, from a patient treated with antithyroid drugs. The genes are TRBV10-3 and TRBJ2-1, with D uncertain. CDR3 sequence reads: CAISEITEQFF. The CDR3 DNA reads TGTGCCATCAGTGAGATTACTGAGCAGTTCTTC.